This T cell receptor beta chain was identified in a study of T cells in Graves' hyperthyroidism and ophthalmopathy. V gave up 5 bases and J gave up 5 bases, with 18 bases separating them. Per the germline V gene, CDR1 is SEHNR and CDR2 is FQNEAQ (reference sequence). There are 15 residues in the CDR3. RNA transcripts were the template for amplifying TCR beta CDR3 regions. When the TCR CDR3 underwent first-round RT-PCR, the HTBI primer set was used. TCRdb used MiXCR to reprocess the multiplex PCR reads, holding one entry per CDR3 protein. The sample contains around 500,000 distinct CDR3 sequences, less than 15% of which appear only once. The study defined stable Graves' hyperthyroidism as no ophthalmopathy progression within 18 months. The sample holds many counts of this clonotype.

Sequencing input: blood. The chain combines TRBV7-9 with TRBJ1-1, with a tentative D call TRBD1 (5 bases). The receptor's source is a woman in her forties with Graves' hyperthyroidism. The CDR3 nucleotides are TGTGCCAGCAGCCCCCCGGGACGCCCGGAGACTGAAGCTTTCTTT. Its translation: CASSPPGRPETEAFF.